This is a list of T cell receptor beta chains from one sample in a study of blood T cell repertoires in COVID-19. Sequenced by immunoSEQ multiplex PCR; TCRdb stores in-frame clones only, minus some. The top ten clones hold roughly 8.7% of a sample with about 91,000 clones, about 91% of them seen once. The sequencing sample was made of peripheral blood. The receptor set was obtained from a woman in her seventies with acute or convalescent COVID-19. CDR3s include the opening cysteine and the closing phenylalanine or tryptophan. D genes are given only for firm matches. Rows may omit the clone size; those that give it use once, few, many or a size class.

d_gene: .; j_gene: TRBJ1-6; v_gene: TRBV10-2; abundance: .; CDR3nt: TGCGCCAGCAGTGAGGACCGGACAAGTTCACCCCTCCACTTT; CDR3aa: CASSEDRTSSPLHF
d_gene: TRBD2; j_gene: TRBJ2-2; v_gene: TRBV2; abundance: .; CDR3nt: TGTGCCAGCAGTGATCGGGGGGGGTACACCGGGGAGCTGTTTTTT; CDR3aa: CASSDRGGYTGELFF
d_gene: TRBD1; j_gene: TRBJ2-2; v_gene: TRBV7-6; abundance: few; CDR3nt: TGTGCCAGCAGCCCAGAACGACAGGGCGGAAACCTGAACACCGGGGAGCTGTTTTTT; CDR3aa: CASSPERQGGNLNTGELFF
d_gene: .; j_gene: TRBJ2-1; v_gene: TRBV4-2; abundance: .; CDR3nt: TGTGCCAGCAGCCAAGGGCAACTAGCTGGTGAGCAGTTCTTC; CDR3aa: CASSQGQLAGEQFF
d_gene: .; j_gene: TRBJ2-7; v_gene: TRBV12-3/TRBV12-4; abundance: .; CDR3nt: TGTGCCAGCAGTGGGGACTCTTCCTACGAGCAGTACTTC; CDR3aa: CASSGDSSYEQYF
d_gene: .; j_gene: TRBJ2-5; v_gene: TRBV24-1; abundance: .; CDR3nt: TGTGCCACCAATGACAGGAACCAAGAGACCCAGTACTTC; CDR3aa: CATNDRNQETQYF
d_gene: .; j_gene: TRBJ1-2; v_gene: TRBV5-5; abundance: .; CDR3nt: TGTGCCAGCAGCGTGCAAGGAGATGGCTACACCTTC; CDR3aa: CASSVQGDGYTF
d_gene: .; j_gene: TRBJ1-6; v_gene: TRBV28; abundance: .; CDR3nt: TGTGCCAGCCTAAGCTCCTATAATTCACCCCTCCACTTT; CDR3aa: CASLSSYNSPLHF
d_gene: TRBD1; j_gene: TRBJ1-2; v_gene: TRBV6-5; abundance: .; CDR3nt: TGTGCCAGCAGGGACAGGTACTATGGCTACACCTTC; CDR3aa: CASRDRYYGYTF
d_gene: TRBD1; j_gene: TRBJ2-1; v_gene: TRBV7-6; abundance: .; CDR3nt: TGTGCCAGCAGCTTAGGACAGGGGGCCTACAATGAGCAGTTCTTC; CDR3aa: CASSLGQGAYNEQFF
d_gene: TRBD1; j_gene: TRBJ1-4; v_gene: TRBV3-1/TRBV3-2; abundance: .; CDR3nt: TGTGCCAGCAGCCGGACAGGTTTAGTGTTTTTT; CDR3aa: CASSRTGLVFF
d_gene: TRBD1; j_gene: TRBJ2-2; v_gene: TRBV5-1; abundance: .; CDR3nt: TGCGCCAGCAGCCACGGGACAGGCTATGCCGGGGAGCTGTTTTTT; CDR3aa: CASSHGTGYAGELFF
d_gene: .; j_gene: TRBJ2-7; v_gene: TRBV6-4; abundance: .; CDR3nt: TGTGCCAGCAGTGAAGGGATCGGGGGTAAGCAGTACTTC; CDR3aa: CASSEGIGGKQYF
d_gene: TRBD1; j_gene: TRBJ2-1; v_gene: TRBV5-4; abundance: .; CDR3nt: TGTGCCAGCAGCAACGGGGACAGGGGATTCTACAATGAGCAGTTCTTC; CDR3aa: CASSNGDRGFYNEQFF
d_gene: .; j_gene: TRBJ1-1; v_gene: TRBV7-9; abundance: few; CDR3nt: TGTGCCAGCAGCACTTACCGCACTGAAGCTTTCTTT; CDR3aa: CASSTYRTEAFF
d_gene: TRBD1; j_gene: TRBJ2-7; v_gene: TRBV12-3/TRBV12-4; abundance: .; CDR3nt: TGTGCCAGCGGACGGACAGGGGCCTACGAGCAGTACTTC; CDR3aa: CASGRTGAYEQYF
d_gene: TRBD2; j_gene: TRBJ2-1; v_gene: TRBV13; abundance: once; CDR3nt: TGTGCCAGCAGCCCCACCCTTAGCGGGAGTGTTCCCCTCTACAATGAGCAGTTCTTC; CDR3aa: CASSPTLSGSVPLYNEQFF
d_gene: TRBD2; j_gene: TRBJ2-3; v_gene: TRBV13; abundance: .; CDR3nt: TGTGCCAGCAGCTCGAGGACTAGCGGGGCATTTGGGGACACAGATACGCAGTATTTT; CDR3aa: CASSSRTSGAFGDTDTQYF
d_gene: TRBD2; j_gene: TRBJ2-5; v_gene: TRBV6-7; abundance: .; CDR3nt: TGTGCCAGCAGTAAACGGACTAGCGGGGAATACCAAGAGACCCAGTACTTC; CDR3aa: CASSKRTSGEYQETQYF
d_gene: TRBD2; j_gene: TRBJ2-7; v_gene: TRBV18; abundance: few; CDR3nt: TGTGCCAGCTCACTCTCTAGCGGAGGTGGTTTGTACGAGCAGTACTTC; CDR3aa: CASSLSSGGGLYEQYF
d_gene: .; j_gene: TRBJ1-6; v_gene: TRBV30; abundance: .; CDR3nt: TGTGCCTGGACTCAGGGGAAAGGTAATTCACCCCTCCACTTT; CDR3aa: CAWTQGKGNSPLHF
d_gene: TRBD1; j_gene: TRBJ2-7; v_gene: TRBV12-3/TRBV12-4; abundance: .; CDR3nt: TGTGCCAGCATCCAGGGGGTGGGGGAGCAGTACTTC; CDR3aa: CASIQGVGEQYF
d_gene: TRBD2; j_gene: TRBJ2-2; v_gene: TRBV3-1/TRBV3-2; abundance: .; CDR3nt: TGTGCCAGCAGCCAAAGGACTAGCGGGAACACCGGGGAGCTGTTTTTT; CDR3aa: CASSQRTSGNTGELFF
d_gene: .; j_gene: TRBJ2-2; v_gene: TRBV19; abundance: .; CDR3nt: TGTGCCAGTAGCCGCGCAGGAAGCAACACCGGGGAGCTGTTTTTT; CDR3aa: CASSRAGSNTGELFF
d_gene: .; j_gene: TRBJ2-1; v_gene: TRBV9; abundance: .; CDR3nt: TGTGCCAGCAGCGTAGGAGGACAGTACTACAATGAGCAGTTCTTC; CDR3aa: CASSVGGQYYNEQFF
d_gene: .; j_gene: TRBJ1-1; v_gene: TRBV10-3; abundance: once; CDR3nt: TGTGCCATCAGTGAATCGGTGAACACTGAAGCTTTCTTT; CDR3aa: CAISESVNTEAFF
d_gene: .; j_gene: TRBJ1-1; v_gene: TRBV2; abundance: .; CDR3nt: TGTGCCAGCAGTGTAGTCCTTATGAACACTGAAGCTTTCTTT; CDR3aa: CASSVVLMNTEAFF
d_gene: .; j_gene: TRBJ2-7; v_gene: TRBV4-1; abundance: .; CDR3nt: TGCGCCAGCAGCCAGGGGAGGTTCGGCGAGCAGTACTTC; CDR3aa: CASSQGRFGEQYF
d_gene: TRBD1; j_gene: TRBJ1-1; v_gene: TRBV15; abundance: .; CDR3nt: TGTGCCACCAGCAGAGATCGGCCCCTCCTAGCCGAGCCCCAGACAGGGATTTGCACTGAAGCTTTCTTT; CDR3aa: CATSRDRPLLAEPQTGICTEAFF
d_gene: .; j_gene: TRBJ1-2; v_gene: TRBV9; abundance: .; CDR3nt: TGTGCCAGCAGCGTAGTAGGGGGACCCTATGGCTACACCTTC; CDR3aa: CASSVVGGPYGYTF
d_gene: .; j_gene: TRBJ1-3; v_gene: TRBV2; abundance: .; CDR3nt: TGTGCCAGCAGTGTGGACAGTTATCCTGGAAACACCATATATTTT; CDR3aa: CASSVDSYPGNTIYF
d_gene: TRBD2; j_gene: TRBJ2-5; v_gene: TRBV6-2/TRBV6-3; abundance: .; CDR3nt: TGTGCCAGCAGTTACCCGATAGCGGGCCAACGGACCCAGTACTTC; CDR3aa: CASSYPIAGQRTQYF
d_gene: TRBD1; j_gene: TRBJ1-6; v_gene: TRBV9; abundance: .; CDR3nt: TGTGCCAGCAGCGTAGGGCCAGGGGGGAATTCACCCCTCCACTTT; CDR3aa: CASSVGPGGNSPLHF
d_gene: TRBD1; j_gene: TRBJ2-7; v_gene: TRBV3-1/TRBV3-2; abundance: .; CDR3nt: TGTGCCAGCAGCCAATTAATTACAGGGGATTCCAACGAGCAGTACTTC; CDR3aa: CASSQLITGDSNEQYF
d_gene: .; j_gene: TRBJ1-5; v_gene: TRBV5-1; abundance: few; CDR3nt: TGCGCCAGCAGCTTGGGGGCAAATCAGCCCCAGCATTTT; CDR3aa: CASSLGANQPQHF
d_gene: TRBD2; j_gene: TRBJ2-7; v_gene: TRBV5-1; abundance: .; CDR3nt: TGCGCCAGCAGCAATGGGGCGGGAGGAGTGCTTAAGCAGTACTTC; CDR3aa: CASSNGAGGVLKQYF
d_gene: TRBD2; j_gene: TRBJ2-2; v_gene: TRBV5-5; abundance: .; CDR3nt: TGTGCCAGCAGCACAACTAGCGGGAAGGGAAGCGGGGAGCTGTTTTTT; CDR3aa: CASSTTSGKGSGELFF
d_gene: TRBD2; j_gene: TRBJ2-4; v_gene: TRBV5-8; abundance: few; CDR3nt: TGTGCCAGCGGCGGGGGGCTAGGGGAAAACATTCAGTACTTC; CDR3aa: CASGGGLGENIQYF
d_gene: .; j_gene: TRBJ1-1; v_gene: TRBV3-1/TRBV3-2; abundance: .; CDR3nt: TGTGCCAGCAGCCAAGGTAGTGGGAGGAACACTGAAGCTTTCTTT; CDR3aa: CASSQGSGRNTEAFF
d_gene: TRBD2; j_gene: TRBJ2-2; v_gene: TRBV3-1/TRBV3-2; abundance: .; CDR3nt: TGTGCCAGCAGCCGAGGGACTAGCGGGAGTCCCGGGGAGCTGTTTTTT; CDR3aa: CASSRGTSGSPGELFF
d_gene: .; j_gene: TRBJ2-1; v_gene: TRBV25-1; abundance: .; CDR3nt: TGTGCCAGCAGCCCTCACAGGACGGCTAATTCCTACAATGAGCAGTTCTTC; CDR3aa: CASSPHRTANSYNEQFF